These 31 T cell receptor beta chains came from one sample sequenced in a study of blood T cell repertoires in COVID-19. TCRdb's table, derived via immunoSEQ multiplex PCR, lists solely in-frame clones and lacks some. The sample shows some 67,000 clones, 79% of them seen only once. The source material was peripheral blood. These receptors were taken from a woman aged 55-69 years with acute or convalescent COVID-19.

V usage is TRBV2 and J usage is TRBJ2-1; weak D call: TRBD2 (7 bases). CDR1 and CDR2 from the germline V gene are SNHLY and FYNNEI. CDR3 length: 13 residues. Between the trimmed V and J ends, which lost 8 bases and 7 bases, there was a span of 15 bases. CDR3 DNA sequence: TGTGCCAGCGCGGGGGCCATATGGAATGAGCAGTTCTTC. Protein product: CASAGAIWNEQFF.

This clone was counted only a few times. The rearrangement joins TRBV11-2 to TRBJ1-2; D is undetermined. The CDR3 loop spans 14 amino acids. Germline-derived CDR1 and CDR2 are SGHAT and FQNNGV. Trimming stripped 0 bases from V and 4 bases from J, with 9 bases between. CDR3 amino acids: CASSLEESGYGYTF. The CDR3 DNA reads TGTGCCAGCAGCTTAGAGGAGAGTGGCTATGGCTACACCTTC.

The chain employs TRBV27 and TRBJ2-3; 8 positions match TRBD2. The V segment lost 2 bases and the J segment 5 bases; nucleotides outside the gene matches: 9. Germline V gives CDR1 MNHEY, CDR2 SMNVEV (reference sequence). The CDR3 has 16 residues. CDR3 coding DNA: TGTGCCAGCAGTTTAGCGGGGGGCCTTAAAGGAGATACGCAGTATTTT. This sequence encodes CASSLAGGLKGDTQYF.

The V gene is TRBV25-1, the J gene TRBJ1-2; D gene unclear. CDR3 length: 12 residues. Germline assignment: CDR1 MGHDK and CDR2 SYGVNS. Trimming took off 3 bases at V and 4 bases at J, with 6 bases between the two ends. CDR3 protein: CASSDALYGYTF. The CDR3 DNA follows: TGTGCCAGCAGTGACGCGCTCTATGGCTACACCTTC.

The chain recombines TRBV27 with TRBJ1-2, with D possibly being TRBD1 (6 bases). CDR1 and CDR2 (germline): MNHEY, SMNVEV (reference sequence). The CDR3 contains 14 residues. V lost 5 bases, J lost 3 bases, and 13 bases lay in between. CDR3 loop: CASSMTGSDYGYTF. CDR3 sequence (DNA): TGTGCCAGCAGTATGACAGGATCCGACTATGGCTACACCTTC.

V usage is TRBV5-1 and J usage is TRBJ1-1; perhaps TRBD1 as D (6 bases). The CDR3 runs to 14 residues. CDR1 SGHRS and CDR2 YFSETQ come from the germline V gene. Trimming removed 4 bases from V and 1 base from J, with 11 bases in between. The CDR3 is CASSITGQNTEAFF. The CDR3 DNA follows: TGCGCCAGCAGCATTACGGGACAGAACACTGAAGCTTTCTTT.

The CDR3 bases are TGCGCCAGCAGCTTGCAGGCAGAACAAGAGACCCAGTACTTC. Translating gives CASSLQAEQETQYF. This chain connects TRBV5-1 to TRBJ2-5; D gene ambiguous. The CDR3 has 14 residues. V was clipped by 1 base and J by 2 bases, with 9 bases between them. Germline-derived CDR1 and CDR2 are SGHRS and YFSETQ.

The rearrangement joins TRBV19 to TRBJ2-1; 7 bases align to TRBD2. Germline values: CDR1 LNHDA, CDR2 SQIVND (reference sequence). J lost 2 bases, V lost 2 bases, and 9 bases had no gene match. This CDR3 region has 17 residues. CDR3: CASSIYWEGSPYNEQFF. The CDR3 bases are TGTGCCAGTAGTATATATTGGGAGGGGAGCCCCTACAATGAGCAGTTCTTC.

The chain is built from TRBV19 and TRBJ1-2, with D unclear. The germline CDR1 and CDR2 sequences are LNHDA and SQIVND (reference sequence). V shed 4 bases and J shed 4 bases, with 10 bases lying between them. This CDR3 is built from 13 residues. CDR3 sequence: CASSTRPSYGYTF. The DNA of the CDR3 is TGTGCCAGTAGTACACGACCTAGCTATGGCTACACCTTC.

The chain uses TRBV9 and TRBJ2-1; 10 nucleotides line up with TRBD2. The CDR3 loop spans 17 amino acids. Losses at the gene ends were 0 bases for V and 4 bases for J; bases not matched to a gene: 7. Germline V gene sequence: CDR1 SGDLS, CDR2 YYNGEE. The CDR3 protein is CASSVDPSGGLYNEQFF. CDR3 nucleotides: TGTGCCAGCAGCGTAGACCCTAGCGGGGGCCTTTACAATGAGCAGTTCTTC. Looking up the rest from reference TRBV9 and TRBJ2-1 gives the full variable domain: DSGVTQTPKHLITATGQRVTLRCSPRSGDLSVYWYQQSLDQGLQFLIQYYNGEERAKGNILERFSAQQFPDLHSELNLSSLELGDSALYFCASSVDPSGGLYNEQFFGPGTRLTVL.

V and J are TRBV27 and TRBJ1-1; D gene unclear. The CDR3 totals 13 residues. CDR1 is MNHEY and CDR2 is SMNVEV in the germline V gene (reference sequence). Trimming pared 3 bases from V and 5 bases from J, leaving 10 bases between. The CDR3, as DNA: TGTGCCAGCAGTTTGTTTATCGGGACTGAAGCTTTCTTT. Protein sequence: CASSLFIGTEAFF.

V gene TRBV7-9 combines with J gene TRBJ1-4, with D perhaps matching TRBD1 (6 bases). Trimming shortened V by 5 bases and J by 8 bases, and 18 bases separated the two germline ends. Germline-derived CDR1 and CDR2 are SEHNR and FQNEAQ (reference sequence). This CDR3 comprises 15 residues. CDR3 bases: TGTGCCAGCAGCCCAGAGGGGGAGTTCGGAGAAAAACTGTTTTTT. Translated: CASSPEGEFGEKLFF.

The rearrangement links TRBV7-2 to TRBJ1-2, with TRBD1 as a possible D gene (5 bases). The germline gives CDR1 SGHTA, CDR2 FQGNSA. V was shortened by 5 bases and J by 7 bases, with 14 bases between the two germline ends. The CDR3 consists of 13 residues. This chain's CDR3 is CASSAGVGPGYTF. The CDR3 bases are TGTGCCAGCAGCGCAGGCGTGGGGCCTGGCTACACCTTC.

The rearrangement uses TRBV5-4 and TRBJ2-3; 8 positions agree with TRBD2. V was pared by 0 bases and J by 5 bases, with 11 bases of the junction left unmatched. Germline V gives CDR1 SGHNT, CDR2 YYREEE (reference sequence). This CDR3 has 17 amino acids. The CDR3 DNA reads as TGTGCCAGCAGCTTGGGGCAGATTAGCGGGACAAAAGATACGCAGTATTTT. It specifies CASSLGQISGTKDTQYF.

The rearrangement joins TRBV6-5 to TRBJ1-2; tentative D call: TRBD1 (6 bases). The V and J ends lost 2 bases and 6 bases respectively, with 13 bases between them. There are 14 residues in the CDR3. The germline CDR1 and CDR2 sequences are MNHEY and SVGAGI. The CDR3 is CASSYGGRGDGYTF. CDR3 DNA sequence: TGTGCCAGCAGTTACGGGGGCAGGGGAGATGGCTACACCTTC.

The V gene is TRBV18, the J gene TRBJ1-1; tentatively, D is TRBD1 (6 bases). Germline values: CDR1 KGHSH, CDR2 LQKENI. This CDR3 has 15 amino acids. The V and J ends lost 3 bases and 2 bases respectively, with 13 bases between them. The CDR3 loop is CASSPGQGTNTEAFF. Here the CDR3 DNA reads TGTGCCAGCTCACCCGGGCAGGGGACAAACACTGAAGCTTTCTTT.

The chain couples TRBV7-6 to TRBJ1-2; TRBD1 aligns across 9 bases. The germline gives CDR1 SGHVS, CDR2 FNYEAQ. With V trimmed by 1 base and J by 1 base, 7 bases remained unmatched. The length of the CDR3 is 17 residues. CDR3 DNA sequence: TGTGCCAGCAGCTTAGGCCCCCCGGGACAGGGTAACTATGGCTACACCTTC. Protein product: CASSLGPPGQGNYGYTF.

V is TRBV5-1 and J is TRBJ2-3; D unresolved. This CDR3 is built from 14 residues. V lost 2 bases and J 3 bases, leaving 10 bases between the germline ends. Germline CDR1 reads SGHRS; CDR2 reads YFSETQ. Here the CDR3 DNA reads TGCGCCAGCAGCTTCTTCTTATTTACAGATACGCAGTATTTT. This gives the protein CASSFFLFTDTQYF.

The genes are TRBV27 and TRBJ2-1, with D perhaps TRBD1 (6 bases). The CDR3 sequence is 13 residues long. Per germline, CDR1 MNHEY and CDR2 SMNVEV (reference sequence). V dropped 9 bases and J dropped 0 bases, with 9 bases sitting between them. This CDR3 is CASQGSSYNEQFF. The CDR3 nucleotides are TGTGCCAGTCAGGGGAGCTCCTACAATGAGCAGTTCTTC.

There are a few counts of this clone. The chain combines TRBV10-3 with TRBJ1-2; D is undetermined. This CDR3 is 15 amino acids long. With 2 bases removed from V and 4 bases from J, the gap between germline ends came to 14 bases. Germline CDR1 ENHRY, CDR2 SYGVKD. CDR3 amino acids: CAISEEGGTIYGYTF. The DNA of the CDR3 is TGTGCCATCAGTGAGGAGGGCGGAACAATCTATGGCTACACCTTC.

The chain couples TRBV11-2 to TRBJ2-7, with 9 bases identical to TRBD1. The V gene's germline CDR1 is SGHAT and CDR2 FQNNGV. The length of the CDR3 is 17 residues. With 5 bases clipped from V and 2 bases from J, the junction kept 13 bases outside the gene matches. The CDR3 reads CASSPLNRQGVAYEQYF. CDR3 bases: TGTGCCAGCAGCCCGTTAAATCGACAGGGGGTGGCCTACGAGCAGTACTTC.

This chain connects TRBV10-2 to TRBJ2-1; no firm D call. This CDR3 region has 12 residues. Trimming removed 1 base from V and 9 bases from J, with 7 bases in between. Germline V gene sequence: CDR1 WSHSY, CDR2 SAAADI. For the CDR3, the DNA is TGCGCCAGCAGTGAGTTGGAGATTGAGCAGTTCTTC. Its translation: CASSELEIEQFF.

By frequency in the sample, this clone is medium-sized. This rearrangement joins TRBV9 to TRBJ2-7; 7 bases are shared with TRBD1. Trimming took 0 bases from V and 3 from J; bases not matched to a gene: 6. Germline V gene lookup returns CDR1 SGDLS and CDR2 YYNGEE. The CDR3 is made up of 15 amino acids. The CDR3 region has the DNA TGTGCCAGCAGCGTAGCTCAGGGGGTCTACTACGAGCAGTACTTC. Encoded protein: CASSVAQGVYYEQYF.

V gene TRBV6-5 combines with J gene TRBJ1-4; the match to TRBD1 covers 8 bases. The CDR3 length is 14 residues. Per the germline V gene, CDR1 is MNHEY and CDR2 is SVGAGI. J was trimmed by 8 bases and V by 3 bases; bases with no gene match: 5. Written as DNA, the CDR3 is TGTGCCAGCAGTTATCGACAGGGGAACGAAAAACTGTTTTTT. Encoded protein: CASSYRQGNEKLFF.

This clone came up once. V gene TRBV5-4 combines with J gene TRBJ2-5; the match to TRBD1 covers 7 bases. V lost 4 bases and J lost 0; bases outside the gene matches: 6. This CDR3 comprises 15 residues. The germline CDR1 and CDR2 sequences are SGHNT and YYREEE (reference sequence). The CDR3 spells CASSPRQGYQETQYF. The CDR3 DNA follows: TGTGCCAGCAGCCCCCGACAGGGTTACCAAGAGACCCAGTACTTC.

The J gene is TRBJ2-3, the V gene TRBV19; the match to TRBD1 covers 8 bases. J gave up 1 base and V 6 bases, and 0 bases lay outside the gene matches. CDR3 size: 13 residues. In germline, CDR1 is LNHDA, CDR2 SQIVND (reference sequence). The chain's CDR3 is CASSRGRTDTQYF. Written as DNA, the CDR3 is TGTGCCAGTAGCAGGGGGCGCACAGATACGCAGTATTTT. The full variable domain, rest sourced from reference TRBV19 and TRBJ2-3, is DGGITQSPKYLFRKEGQNVTLSCEQNLNHDAMYWYRQDPGQGLRLIYYSQIVNDFQKGDIAEGYSVSREKKESFPLTVTSAQKNPTAFYLCASSRGRTDTQYFGPGTRLTVL.

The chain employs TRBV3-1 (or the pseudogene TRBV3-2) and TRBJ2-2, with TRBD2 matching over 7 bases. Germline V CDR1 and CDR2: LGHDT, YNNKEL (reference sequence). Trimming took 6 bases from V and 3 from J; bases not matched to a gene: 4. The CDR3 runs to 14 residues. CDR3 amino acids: CASRGRGYTGELFF. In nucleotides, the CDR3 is TGTGCCAGCAGAGGGCGGGGGTACACCGGGGAGCTGTTTTTT.

In nucleotides, the CDR3 is TGTGCCAGCAGTCCGGGGTTCCAAGAGACCCAGTACTTC. Translation gives CASSPGFQETQYF. V and J are TRBV28 and TRBJ2-5; D possibly corresponds to TRBD2 (5 bases). From germline, CDR1 is MDHEN and CDR2 SYDVKM. V was trimmed by 5 bases and J by 1 base, leaving 8 bases between them. This CDR3 is 13 amino acids long.

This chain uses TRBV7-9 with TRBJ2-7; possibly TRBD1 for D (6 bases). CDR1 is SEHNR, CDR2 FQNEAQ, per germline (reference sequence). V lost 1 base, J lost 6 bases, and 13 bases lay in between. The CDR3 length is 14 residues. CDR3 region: CASSLGSETGEQYF. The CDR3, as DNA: TGTGCCAGCAGCTTAGGTTCCGAGACAGGCGAGCAGTACTTC.

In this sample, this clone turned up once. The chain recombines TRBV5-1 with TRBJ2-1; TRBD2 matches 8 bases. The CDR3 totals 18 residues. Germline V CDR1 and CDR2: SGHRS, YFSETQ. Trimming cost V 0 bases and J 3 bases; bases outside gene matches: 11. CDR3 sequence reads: CASSLGAGLAANYNEQFF. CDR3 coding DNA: TGCGCCAGCAGCTTGGGTGCAGGACTAGCAGCGAACTACAATGAGCAGTTCTTC.

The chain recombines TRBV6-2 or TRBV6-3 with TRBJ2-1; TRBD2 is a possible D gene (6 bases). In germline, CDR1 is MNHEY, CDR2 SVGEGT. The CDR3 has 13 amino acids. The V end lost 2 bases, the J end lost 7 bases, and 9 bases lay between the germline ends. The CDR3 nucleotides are TGTGCCAGCAGTTACGGGACTCCGAATGAGCAGTTCTTC. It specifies CASSYGTPNEQFF.